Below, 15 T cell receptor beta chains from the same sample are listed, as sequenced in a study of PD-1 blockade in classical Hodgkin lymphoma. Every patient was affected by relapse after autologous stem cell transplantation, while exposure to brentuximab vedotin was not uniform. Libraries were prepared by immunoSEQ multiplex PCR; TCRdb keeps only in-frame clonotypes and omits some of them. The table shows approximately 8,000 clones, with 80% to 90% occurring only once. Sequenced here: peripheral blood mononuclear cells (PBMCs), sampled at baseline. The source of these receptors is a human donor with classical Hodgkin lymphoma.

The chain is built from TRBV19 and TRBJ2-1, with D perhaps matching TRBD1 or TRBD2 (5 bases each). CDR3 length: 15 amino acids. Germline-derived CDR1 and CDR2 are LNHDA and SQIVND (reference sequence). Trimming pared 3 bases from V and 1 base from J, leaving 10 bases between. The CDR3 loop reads CASSIPGRSYNEQFF. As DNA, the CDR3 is TGTGCCAGTAGTATTCCGGGACGGTCCTACAATGAGCAGTTCTTC. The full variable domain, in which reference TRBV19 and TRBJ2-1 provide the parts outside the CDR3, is DGGITQSPKYLFRKEGQNVTLSCEQNLNHDAMYWYRQDPGQGLRLIYYSQIVNDFQKGDIAEGYSVSREKKESFPLTVTSAQKNPTAFYLCASSIPGRSYNEQFFGPGTRLTVL.

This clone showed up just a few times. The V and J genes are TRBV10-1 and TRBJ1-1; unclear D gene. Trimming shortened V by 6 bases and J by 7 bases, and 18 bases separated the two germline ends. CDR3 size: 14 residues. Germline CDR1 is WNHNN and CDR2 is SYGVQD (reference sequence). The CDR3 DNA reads TGCGCCAGCAGCCCCGTCCAGGTCACCGGTGAAGCTTTCTTT. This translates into CASSPVQVTGEAFF.

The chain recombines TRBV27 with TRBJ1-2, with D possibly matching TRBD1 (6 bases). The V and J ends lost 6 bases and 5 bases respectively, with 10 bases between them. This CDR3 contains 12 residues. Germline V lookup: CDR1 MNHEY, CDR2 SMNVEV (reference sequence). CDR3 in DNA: TGTGCCAGCAGCGACAGGATTTATGGCTACACCTTC. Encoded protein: CASSDRIYGYTF.

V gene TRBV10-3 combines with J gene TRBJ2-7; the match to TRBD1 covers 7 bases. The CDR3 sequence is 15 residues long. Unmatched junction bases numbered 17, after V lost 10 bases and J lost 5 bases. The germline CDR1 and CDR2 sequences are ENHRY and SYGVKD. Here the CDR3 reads CASKSGTAPSHEQYF. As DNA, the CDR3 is TGTGCCAGCAAATCCGGGACAGCTCCTTCCCACGAGCAGTACTTC.

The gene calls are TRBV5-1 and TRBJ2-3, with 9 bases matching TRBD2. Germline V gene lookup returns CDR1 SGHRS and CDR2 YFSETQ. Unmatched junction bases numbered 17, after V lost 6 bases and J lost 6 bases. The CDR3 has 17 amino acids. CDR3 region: CASNTAQNSGSGDTQYF. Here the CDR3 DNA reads TGCGCCAGCAACACAGCGCAGAATAGCGGGAGTGGCGATACGCAGTATTTT. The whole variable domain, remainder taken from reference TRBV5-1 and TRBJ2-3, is KAGVTQTPRYLIKTRGQQVTLSCSPISGHRSVSWYQQTPGQGLQFLFEYFSETQRNKGNFPGRFSGRQFSNSRSEMNVSTLELGDSALYLCASNTAQNSGSGDTQYFGPGTRLTVL.

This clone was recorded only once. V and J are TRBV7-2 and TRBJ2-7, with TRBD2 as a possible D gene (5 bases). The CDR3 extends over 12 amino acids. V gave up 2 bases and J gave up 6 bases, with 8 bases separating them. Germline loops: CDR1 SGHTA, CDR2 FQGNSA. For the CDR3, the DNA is TGTGCCAGCAGCTTACAGCGGAGCGAGCAGTACTTC. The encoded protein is CASSLQRSEQYF.

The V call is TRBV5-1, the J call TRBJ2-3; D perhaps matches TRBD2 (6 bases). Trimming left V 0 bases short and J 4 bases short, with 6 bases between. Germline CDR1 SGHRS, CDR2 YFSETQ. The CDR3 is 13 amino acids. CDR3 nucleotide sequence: TGCGCCAGCAGCTTGGGGGGGGCAGATACGCAGTATTTT. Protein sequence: CASSLGGADTQYF.

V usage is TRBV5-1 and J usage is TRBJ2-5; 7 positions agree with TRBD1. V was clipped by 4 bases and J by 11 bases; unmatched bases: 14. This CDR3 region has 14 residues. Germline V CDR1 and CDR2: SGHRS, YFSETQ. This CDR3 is CASSPGQSSREQYF. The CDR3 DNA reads TGCGCCAGCAGCCCGGGACAGAGCTCGAGAGAGCAGTACTTC. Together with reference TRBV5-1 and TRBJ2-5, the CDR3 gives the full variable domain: KAGVTQTPRYLIKTRGQQVTLSCSPISGHRSVSWYQQTPGQGLQFLFEYFSETQRNKGNFPGRFSGRQFSNSRSEMNVSTLELGDSALYLCASSPGQSSREQYFGPGTRLLVL.

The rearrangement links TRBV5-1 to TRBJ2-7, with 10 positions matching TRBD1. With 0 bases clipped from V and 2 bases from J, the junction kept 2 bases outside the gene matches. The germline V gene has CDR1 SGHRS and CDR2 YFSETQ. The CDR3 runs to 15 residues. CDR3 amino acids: CASSLGGTGAYEQYF. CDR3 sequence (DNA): TGCGCCAGCAGCTTGGGGGGGACAGGGGCCTACGAGCAGTACTTC.

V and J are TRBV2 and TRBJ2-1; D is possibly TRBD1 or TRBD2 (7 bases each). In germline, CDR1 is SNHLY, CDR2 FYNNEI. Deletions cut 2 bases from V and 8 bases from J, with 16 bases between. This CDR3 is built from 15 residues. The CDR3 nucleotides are TGTGCCAGCAGTGAAATGGTTCCAGGGGGGGATGAGCAGTTCTTC. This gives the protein CASSEMVPGGDEQFF.

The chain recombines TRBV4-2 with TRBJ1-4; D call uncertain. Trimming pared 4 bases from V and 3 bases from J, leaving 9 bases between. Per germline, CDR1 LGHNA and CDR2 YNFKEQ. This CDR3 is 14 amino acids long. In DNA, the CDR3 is TGTGCCAGCAGCCCGGGTGTCTCTAATGAAAAACTGTTTTTT. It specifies CASSPGVSNEKLFF.

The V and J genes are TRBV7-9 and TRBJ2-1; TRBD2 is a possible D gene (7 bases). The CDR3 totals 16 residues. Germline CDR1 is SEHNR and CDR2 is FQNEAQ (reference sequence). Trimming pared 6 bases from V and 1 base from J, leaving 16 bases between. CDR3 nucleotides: TGTGCCAGCAGTCCTGGGAGGGGGGTATCCTACAATGAGCAGTTCTTC. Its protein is CASSPGRGVSYNEQFF. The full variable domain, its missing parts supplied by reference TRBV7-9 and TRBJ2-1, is DTGVSQNPRHKITKRGQNVTFRCDPISEHNRLYWYRQTLGQGPEFLTYFQNEAQLEKSRLLSDRFSAERPKGSFSTLEIQRTEQGDSAMYLCASSPGRGVSYNEQFFGPGTRLTVL.

CDR3 DNA sequence: TGTGCCAGCAGCTTCCTACCAATCGAGCAGTTCTTC. Translated, it gives CASSFLPIEQFF. The chain links TRBV7-9 to TRBJ2-1; no firm D call. The germline V and J ends were trimmed by 3 bases and 10 bases, with 10 bases remaining between them. CDR3 length equals 12 residues. Germline CDR1 reads SEHNR; CDR2 reads FQNEAQ (reference sequence).

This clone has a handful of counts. The CDR3 DNA follows: TGTGCCAGCAGTCCTACAGGTTCGGCTGGCTACACCTTC. Translating gives CASSPTGSAGYTF. The rearrangement links TRBV27 to TRBJ1-2, with D possibly matching TRBD1 (5 bases). This CDR3 has 13 residues. CDR1 MNHEY and CDR2 SMNVEV come from the germline V gene (reference sequence). V lost 5 bases, J lost 7 bases, and 14 bases lay in between.

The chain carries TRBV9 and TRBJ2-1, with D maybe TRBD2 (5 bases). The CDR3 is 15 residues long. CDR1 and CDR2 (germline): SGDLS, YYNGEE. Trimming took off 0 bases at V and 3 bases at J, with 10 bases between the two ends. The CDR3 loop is CASSVGGNSYNEQFF. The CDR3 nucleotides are TGTGCCAGCAGCGTAGGAGGGAACAGCTACAATGAGCAGTTCTTC.